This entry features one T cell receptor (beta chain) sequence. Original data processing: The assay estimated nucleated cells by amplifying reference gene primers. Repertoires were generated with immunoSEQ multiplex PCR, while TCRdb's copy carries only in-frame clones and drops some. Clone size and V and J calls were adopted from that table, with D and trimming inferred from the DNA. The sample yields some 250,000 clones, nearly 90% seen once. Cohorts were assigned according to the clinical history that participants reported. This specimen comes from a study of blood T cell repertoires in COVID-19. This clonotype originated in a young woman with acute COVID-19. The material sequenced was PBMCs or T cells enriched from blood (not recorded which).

Here the CDR3 reads CAWRYRGNTEAFF. CDR3 coding DNA: TGTGCCTGGCGTTACAGGGGGAACACTGAAGCTTTCTTT. This chain joins TRBV30 and TRBJ1-1; 7 nucleotides line up with TRBD1. Trimming cost V 5 bases and J 1 base; bases outside gene matches: 4. The CDR3 length is 13 residues. Germline V CDR1 and CDR2: GTSNPN, SVGIG (reference sequence). The whole variable domain, remainder taken from reference TRBV30 and TRBJ1-1, is SQTIHQWPATLVQPVGSPLSLECTVEGTSNPNLYWYRQAAGRGLQLLFYSVGIGQISSEVPQNLSASRPQDRQFILSSKKLLLSDSGFYLCAWRYRGNTEAFFGQGTRLTVV.